The 6 T cell receptor beta chains below all came from one sample that was sequenced in a study of blood T cell repertoires in COVID-19. Only in-frame clones appear in the TCRdb table, and some are missing; sequencing was by immunoSEQ multiplex PCR. The sample has roughly 400,000 clones, 70% to 90% seen once; the top ten hold about 1.4%. The specimen was PBMCs or T cells enriched from blood (not recorded which). The receptors come from a young woman who had been exposed to COVID-19.

The V call is TRBV28, the J call TRBJ1-6; no reliable D call. V lost 8 bases to trimming and J lost 10 bases, with 15 bases between them. CDR1 is MDHEN, CDR2 SYDVKM, per germline. CDR3 length equals 13 residues. CDR3: CASGLEPPSPLHF. Written as DNA, the CDR3 is TGTGCCAGCGGTCTGGAGCCTCCCTCACCCCTCCACTTT.

This clone was observed once. The V call is TRBV3-1 (or the pseudogene TRBV3-2), the J call TRBJ2-2; D call uncertain. The CDR3 is made up of 13 amino acids. The germline V and J ends were trimmed by 4 bases and 5 bases, with 8 bases remaining between them. Germline CDR1 is LGHDT and CDR2 is YNNKEL (reference sequence). Written as DNA, the CDR3 is TGTGCCAGCAGCCCACAGTTAACCGGGGAGCTGTTTTTT. This translates into CASSPQLTGELFF.

The J gene is TRBJ2-1, the V gene TRBV7-6; 10 bases agree with TRBD2. Germline CDR1 is SGHVS and CDR2 is FNYEAQ. This CDR3 comprises 17 residues. With 4 bases clipped from V and 4 bases from J, the junction kept 10 bases outside the gene matches. Written as DNA, the CDR3 is TGTGCCAGCAGCTCTTCTAGCGGGAGTGGGGAATACAATGAGCAGTTCTTC. It translates to CASSSSSGSGEYNEQFF. The entire variable domain, with the rest obtained from reference TRBV7-6 and TRBJ2-1, is as follows: GAGVSQSPRYKVTKRGQDVALRCDPISGHVSLYWYRQALGQGPEFLTYFNYEAQQDKSGLPNDRFSAERPEGSISTLTIQRTEQRDSAMYRCASSSSSGSGEYNEQFFGPGTRLTVL.

This sequence joins TRBV27 and TRBJ1-5; a possible D gene is TRBD1 (6 bases). From germline, CDR1 is MNHEY and CDR2 SMNVEV (reference sequence). The CDR3 length is 15 residues. Trimming pared 3 bases from V and 2 bases from J, leaving 11 bases between. This CDR3 reads CASSFDYRGNQPQHF. The CDR3 nucleotides read TGTGCCAGCAGTTTTGATTACAGGGGCAATCAGCCCCAGCATTTT.

The chain recombines TRBV4-2 with TRBJ2-2; TRBD1 aligns across 12 bases. CDR3 length equals 17 residues. Germline values: CDR1 LGHNA, CDR2 YNFKEQ. V lost 5 bases to trimming and J lost 4 bases; unmatched junction nucleotides: 8. The CDR3 loop reads CASSNPGQGAGTGELFF. The CDR3 nucleotides are TGTGCCAGCAGCAATCCGGGACAGGGGGCCGGCACCGGGGAGCTGTTTTTT.

V usage is TRBV4-3 and J usage is TRBJ2-7, with 8 bases lining up with TRBD1. The CDR3 has 15 residues. With V trimmed by 1 base and J by 3 bases, 5 bases remained unmatched. Germline-derived CDR1 and CDR2 are LGHNA and YSLEER. In DNA form, the CDR3 reads TGCGCCAGCAGCCAAGTGGGGGACAGGAGCTACGAGCAGTACTTC. This codes for CASSQVGDRSYEQYF.